This record concerns one T cell receptor beta chain sequence. The target antigen is unknown. These data belong to a study of T cell responses to AZD1222 COVID-19 vaccine. Libraries were prepared by immunoSEQ multiplex PCR; TCRdb keeps only in-frame clonotypes and omits some of them. The sample holds 130,000 or so clones, roughly 84% seen once. Study outcomes and limitations: Only 6 or 7 individuals given AZD1222 were seropositive at baseline. Spike-specific TCR breadth and depth grew following two AZD1222 doses.

The ends lost 5 bases at V and 7 bases at J; junction bases unmatched: 7. The CDR3 consists of 13 residues. Per the germline V gene, CDR1 is SGHTA and CDR2 is FQGTGA. The starting material was peripheral blood, obtained 28 days after the second AZD1222 dose. The receptor's source is an adult who received the AZD1222 COVID-19 vaccine. This chain connects TRBV7-3 to TRBJ2-7; 8 bases line up with TRBD1. The CDR3 coding sequence is TGTGCCAGCAGCAAACAGGGGGACAAAGAGCAGTACTTC. Protein sequence: CASSKQGDKEQYF.